Listed below are T cell receptor beta chains from one sample, sequenced in a study of STAT3 mutations in large granular lymphocyte leukemia. TCRdb's table, derived via immunoSEQ multiplex PCR, lists solely in-frame clones and lacks some. This sample carries 30,000 to 45,000 clones, roughly 88% of them seen once, and the ten largest clones take roughly 0.39%. Sequenced: PBMCs. The source of these receptors is a human donor with T large granular lymphocyte leukemia. Some clones in this sample may be carry-over from other donors' samples. CDR3s include the opening cysteine and the closing phenylalanine or tryptophan. Fields, in order: V gene, D gene, J gene, clone size, CDR3 DNA, CDR3 protein. D genes are given only for firm matches. Expanded clones are given a class, and other clones once, few, many or no size at all.

TRBV2,NA,TRBJ1-6,few,TGTGCCAGCAGTCAGGGATGGATTGGTTCACCCCTCCACTTT,CASSQGWIGSPLHF
TRBV10-3,NA,TRBJ2-7,NA,TGTGCCATCAGCGCCGGGTCCCAATACTCCTACGAGCAGTACTTC,CAISAGSQYSYEQYF
TRBV10-3,NA,TRBJ2-7,once,TGTGCCATCAGCGGAGGGCAGGGGGGCTACGAGCAGTACTTC,CAISGGQGGYEQYF
TRBV4-3,NA,TRBJ1-3,NA,TGCGCCAGCAGCCCGCGCTCAGGGGACACCATATATTTT,CASSPRSGDTIYF
TRBV6-1,NA,TRBJ1-5,NA,TGTGCGTGGCAGGGGATGAATCAGCCCCAGCATTTT,CAWQGMNQPQHF
TRBV18,TRBD1,TRBJ1-4,NA,TGTGCCAGCTCAAGCCGGGACAGGGCAACTAATGAAAAACTGTTTTTT,CASSSRDRATNEKLFF
TRBV9,NA,TRBJ2-3,NA,TGTGCCAGCAGCTCCCGTTCTAGCACAGATACGCAGTATTTT,CASSSRSSTDTQYF
TRBV5-1,NA,TRBJ1-1,NA,TGCGCCAGCAGTCTTCACGGGAACACTGAAGCTTTCTTT,CASSLHGNTEAFF
TRBV2,NA,TRBJ2-2,few,TGTGCCAGCAGTGTGGTCGGGAACACCGGGGAGCTGTTTTTT,CASSVVGNTGELFF
TRBV5-1,NA,TRBJ2-5,NA,TGCGCCAGCAGCTTGGCTGGGCGCCAAGAGACCCAGTACTTC,CASSLAGRQETQYF
TRBV27,TRBD1,TRBJ2-7,NA,TGTGCCAGCAGTTTTACAGGGGGCGAGCAGTACTTC,CASSFTGGEQYF
TRBV6-1,NA,TRBJ1-2,NA,TGTGCCAGCAGTGAAAGAAGTGGCTACACCTTC,CASSERSGYTF
TRBV7-9,TRBD2,TRBJ2-3,few,TGTGCCAGCAGCTTACCCTTCCGGGAGGGTGATACGCAGTATTTT,CASSLPFREGDTQYF
TRBV6-5,TRBD1,TRBJ1-6,NA,TGTGCCAGCAGCCGGGACAGCGACTCACCCCTCCACTTT,CASSRDSDSPLHF
TRBV27,NA,TRBJ2-2,NA,TGTGCCAGTATGCGCCCGCTGGGGGCGGTCGGGGAGCTGTTTTTT,CASMRPLGAVGELFF
TRBV5-6,TRBD1,TRBJ1-2,NA,TGTGCCAGCAACATTGGGACAGGGTTCGAGGGCTACACCTTC,CASNIGTGFEGYTF
TRBV25-1,TRBD2,TRBJ2-3,NA,TGTGCCAGCGCGCGGCTAGCGGCAGATACGCAGTATTTT,CASARLAADTQYF
TRBV30,NA,TRBJ2-6,NA,TGTGCCTGGAGTGTACCCAGAGTCCGCCTTGACCTGTCTGGGGCCAACGTCCTGACTTTC,CAWSVPRVRLDLSGANVLTF
TRBV14,NA,TRBJ2-3,few,TGTGCCAGCAGCCAAGCTGGAAGCACAGATACGCAGTATTTT,CASSQAGSTDTQYF
TRBV6-6,NA,TRBJ2-5,NA,TGTGCCAGCAGTTACGCAACAGGGAGGTCGGAGACCCAGTACTTC,CASSYATGRSETQYF
TRBV7-2,NA,TRBJ1-2,NA,TGTGCCAGCAGCTTAGCGTCACAACGAGCTAACTATGGCTACACCTTC,CASSLASQRANYGYTF
TRBV29-1,NA,TRBJ1-2,once,TGCAGCGTCCATGAGACCCTAGCTTATGGCTACACCTTC,CSVHETLAYGYTF
TRBV7-6,NA,TRBJ2-3,NA,TGTGCCAGCAGCTCCAACCTACTAGCAGGGCCAGATACGCAGTATTTT,CASSSNLLAGPDTQYF
TRBV29-1,NA,TRBJ2-3,NA,TGCAGCGTTGGTGTCAGCACAGATACGCAGTATTTT,CSVGVSTDTQYF
TRBV4-3,TRBD2,TRBJ2-3,NA,TGCGCCAGCAGCCAAGATTTGCGGGGGGGAGATACGCAGTATTTT,CASSQDLRGGDTQYF
TRBV28,NA,TRBJ1-6,NA,TGTGCCAGCAGGATACTAGTGGGAGGTAATTCACCCCTCCACTTT,CASRILVGGNSPLHF
TRBV5-1,NA,TRBJ2-1,NA,TGCGCCAGCAGCGTCGCCACTGATGGTGAGCAGTTCTTC,CASSVATDGEQFF
TRBV18,NA,TRBJ2-7,NA,TGTGCCAGCTCACCAGGCAGCTCCTACGAGCAGTACTTC,CASSPGSSYEQYF
TRBV19,NA,TRBJ2-5,once,TGTGCCAGTAGTACAGGGCCGGAGACCCAGTACTTC,CASSTGPETQYF
TRBV7-2,NA,TRBJ1-2,few,TGTGCCAGCAGCTTAGCGCTTCCGGCAGGCTACACCTTC,CASSLALPAGYTF
TRBV5-6,NA,TRBJ1-1,NA,TGTGCCAGCAAGAGATTAGACACTGAAGCTTTCTTT,CASKRLDTEAFF
TRBV29-1,NA,TRBJ2-5,NA,TGCAGCGTTGAAGTACCAGAAAGGCTAGAGACCCAGTACTTC,CSVEVPERLETQYF
TRBV28,TRBD2,TRBJ2-5,NA,TGTGCCAGCAGCCCCGTCGGAACAGCGGGATTAGAGACCCAGTACTTC,CASSPVGTAGLETQYF
TRBV27,NA,TRBJ2-1,NA,TGTGCCAGCAGTCTTCAGGGTGTCGGCAATGAGCAGTTCTTC,CASSLQGVGNEQFF
TRBV29-1,NA,TRBJ1-2,NA,TGCAGCGTTTGGTCAGGGGATAATGGCTACACCTTC,CSVWSGDNGYTF
TRBV18,NA,TRBJ1-1,NA,TGTGCCAGCTCGCCCCCGGCAGGGTCCACTGAAGCTTTCTTT,CASSPPAGSTEAFF
TRBV5-1,NA,TRBJ2-3,once,TGCGCCAGCAGTAAAGGGGGGCCCACAGATACGCAGTATTTT,CASSKGGPTDTQYF
TRBV7-9,NA,TRBJ1-5,NA,TGTGCCAGCAGGCAAAAAGGGGGAGGGGGGCATTTT,CASRQKGGGGHF
TRBV19,NA,TRBJ1-2,once,TGTGCCAGTACCTCCATAGCGTCGTTGTATGGCTACACCTTC,CASTSIASLYGYTF
TRBV18,TRBD1,TRBJ1-2,NA,TGTGCCAGCTCACCAGGACAGGGTTTAGGCTATGGCTACACCTTC,CASSPGQGLGYGYTF
TRBV7-9,NA,TRBJ1-6,NA,TGTGCCAGCAGCTTAGCGGTGAGCTCCTATAATTCACCCCTCCACTTT,CASSLAVSSYNSPLHF
TRBV6-5,NA,TRBJ2-2,NA,TGTGCCAGCAGTTATGTTGGCGGGGAGCTGTTTTTT,CASSYVGGELFF
TRBV19,NA,TRBJ2-3,NA,TGTGCCAGTAGTTACGGGGGGCGGAGCACAGATACGCAGTATTTT,CASSYGGRSTDTQYF
TRBV2,NA,TRBJ2-5,NA,TGTGCCAGCAGTCCCGTGACTAGAGAGACCCAGTACTTC,CASSPVTRETQYF
TRBV5-1,TRBD1,TRBJ2-6,NA,TGCGCCAGCAGCTGGGACAGGGGGCCCGGCCCCCTCTCTGGGGCCAACGTCCTGACTTTC,CASSWDRGPGPLSGANVLTF
TRBV7-9,NA,TRBJ1-2,once,TGTGCCAGCAGCTTGCGGGGTAGGGATGGCTACACCTTC,CASSLRGRDGYTF
TRBV25-1,NA,TRBJ2-5,NA,TGTGCCAGCAGTGAATTCCCCACAGTCCAAGAGACCCAGTACTTC,CASSEFPTVQETQYF
TRBV27,TRBD1,TRBJ1-1,NA,TGTGTCAGCCGCTTCCGGACAGGACCTTTGAACACTGAAGCTTTCTTT,CVSRFRTGPLNTEAFF
TRBV29-1,NA,TRBJ2-1,NA,TGCAGCGTTCGGGGGTCTCTGACGCGCAATGAGCAGTTCTTC,CSVRGSLTRNEQFF
TRBV18,NA,TRBJ1-4,NA,TGTGCCAGCTCACCACAGGGTCCGCCTAATGAAAAACTGTTTTTT,CASSPQGPPNEKLFF
TRBV5-6,NA,TRBJ1-5,NA,TGTGCCAGCAGCTGGGGGCAGGGTAGCAATCAGCCCCAGCATTTT,CASSWGQGSNQPQHF
TRBV4-1,NA,TRBJ1-4,NA,TGCGCCAGCAGCCTCGCGTTGGGCAGGGGATCGGATGAAAAACTGTTTTTT,CASSLALGRGSDEKLFF